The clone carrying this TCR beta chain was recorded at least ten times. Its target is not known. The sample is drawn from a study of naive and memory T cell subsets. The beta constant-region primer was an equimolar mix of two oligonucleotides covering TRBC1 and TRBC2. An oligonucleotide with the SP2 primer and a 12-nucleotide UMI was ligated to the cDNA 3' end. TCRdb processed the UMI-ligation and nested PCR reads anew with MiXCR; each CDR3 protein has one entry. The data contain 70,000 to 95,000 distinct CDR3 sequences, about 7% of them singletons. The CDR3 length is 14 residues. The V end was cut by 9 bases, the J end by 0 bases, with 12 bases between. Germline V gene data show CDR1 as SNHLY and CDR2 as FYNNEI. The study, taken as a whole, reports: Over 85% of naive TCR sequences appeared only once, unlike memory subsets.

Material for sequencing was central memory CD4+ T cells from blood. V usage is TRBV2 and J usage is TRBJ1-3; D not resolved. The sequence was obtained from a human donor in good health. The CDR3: CASRWTHSGNTIYF. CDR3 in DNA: TGTGCCAGTAGGTGGACCCACTCTGGAAACACCATATATTTT.